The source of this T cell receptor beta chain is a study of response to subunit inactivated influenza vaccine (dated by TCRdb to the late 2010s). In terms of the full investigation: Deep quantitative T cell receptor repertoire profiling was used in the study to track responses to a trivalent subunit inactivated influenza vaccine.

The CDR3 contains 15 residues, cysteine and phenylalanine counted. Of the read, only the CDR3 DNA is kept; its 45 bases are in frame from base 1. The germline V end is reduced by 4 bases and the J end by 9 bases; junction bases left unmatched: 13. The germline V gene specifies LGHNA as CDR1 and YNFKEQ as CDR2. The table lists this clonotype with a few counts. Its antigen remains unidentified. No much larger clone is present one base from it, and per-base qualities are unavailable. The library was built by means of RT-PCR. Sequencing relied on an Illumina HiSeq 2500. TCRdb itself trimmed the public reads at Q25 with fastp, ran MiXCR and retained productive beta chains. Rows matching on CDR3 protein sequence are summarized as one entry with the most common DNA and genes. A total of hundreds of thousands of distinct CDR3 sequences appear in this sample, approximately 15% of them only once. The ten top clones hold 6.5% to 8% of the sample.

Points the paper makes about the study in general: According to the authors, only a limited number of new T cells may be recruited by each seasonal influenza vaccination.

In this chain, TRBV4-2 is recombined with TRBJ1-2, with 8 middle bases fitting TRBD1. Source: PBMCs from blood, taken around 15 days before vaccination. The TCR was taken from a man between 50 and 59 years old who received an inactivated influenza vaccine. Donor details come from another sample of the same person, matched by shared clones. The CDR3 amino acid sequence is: CASSPNRDRMSSYTF. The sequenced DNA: TGTGCCAGCAGCCCAAACCGGGACAGGATGTCTAGCTACACCTTC.